Listed below are T cell receptor beta chains from one sample, sequenced in a study of T cell changes during pregnancy in multiple sclerosis. Clones were read by immunoSEQ multiplex PCR, and TCRdb kept only the in-frame ones, dropping some. The sample yields about 40,000 clones, 75% to 90% seen once. The sample consisted of peripheral blood, taken in the first trimester of pregnancy. The source is a female donor in good health, enrolled as a control in a pregnancy study. Each CDR3 is given with its conserved first and last residue. A D gene is named only where the DNA matches it firmly. Clone size is stated in some rows and not others, as once, few, many or a class when expanded.

d_call	clone_size	j_call	v_call	cdr3_nt	cdr3_aa
TRBD2	.	TRBJ2-7	TRBV7-2	TGTGCCAGCAGCTTAAGTTGGCGGGGGGCCTCCTACGAGCAGTACTTC	CASSLSWRGASYEQYF
TRBD1	.	TRBJ2-3	TRBV6-1	TGTGCCAGCAGTGACCGGGACAGGTACACAGATACGCAGTATTTT	CASSDRDRYTDTQYF
TRBD2	.	TRBJ2-7	TRBV7-2	TGTGCCAGCAGTTGGGGGTCCGGGGGGTCGGAAGAGCAGTACTTC	CASSWGSGGSEEQYF
TRBD1	.	TRBJ1-5	TRBV7-9	TGTGCCAGCAGCTCGGGACAGTCCGGTCAGCCCCAGCATTTT	CASSSGQSGQPQHF
.	once	TRBJ2-3	TRBV6-1	TGTGCCGGGGGGAAAGAAGGCCGGACAGATACGCAGTATTTT	CAGGKEGRTDTQYF
.	.	TRBJ2-7	TRBV6-1	TGTGCCAGCAGCGAACGGATAGGGGGTCACGAGCAGTACTTC	CASSERIGGHEQYF
TRBD1	.	TRBJ1-2	TRBV5-6	TGTGCCAGCAGTCCCCGGGGACAGGAGCTTAAGGGCTACACCTTC	CASSPRGQELKGYTF
TRBD2	.	TRBJ2-1	TRBV7-3	TGTGCCAGCAGCTCCTTAGCGGGGGGGCCAAATGAGCAGTTCTTC	CASSSLAGGPNEQFF
TRBD1	.	TRBJ2-5	TRBV7-2	TGTGCCAGCAAGAAATCAGGGGGTCCACAAGAGACCCAGTACTTC	CASKKSGGPQETQYF
TRBD1	.	TRBJ1-2	TRBV10-2	TGCGCCAGCAGTGGACAACCCCGACAGGGCACTAGGGGCTACACCTTC	CASSGQPRQGTRGYTF
TRBD1	.	TRBJ2-2	TRBV9	TGTGCCAGCAGCAGTTTGACAGGGCCCGGGGAGCTGTTTTTT	CASSSLTGPGELFF
.	.	TRBJ2-7	TRBV6-5	TGTGCCAGCAGTAGTACAGGGATATGGAACGAGCAGTACTTC	CASSSTGIWNEQYF
.	.	TRBJ1-5	TRBV2	TGTGCCAGCAGTGACCCAGGAGGTCAGCCCCAGCATTTT	CASSDPGGQPQHF
TRBD2	.	TRBJ2-3	TRBV4-3	TGCGCCAGCAGCCAAGTATCCCGCGCTAGCGGGGGGCACACAGATACGCAGTATTTT	CASSQVSRASGGHTDTQYF
.	.	TRBJ2-4	TRBV7-9	TGTGCCAGCAGCTCCCCAGGGATGGGTGACATTCAGTACTTC	CASSSPGMGDIQYF
TRBD1	.	TRBJ2-1	TRBV4-2	TGTGCCAGCAGCCAAGGATACAGGGGGCAGAACAATGAGCAGTTCTTC	CASSQGYRGQNNEQFF
TRBD1	.	TRBJ1-6	TRBV13	TGTGCCAGCGGAGCAGGGGGGTCTTCGGCCAATTCACCCCTCCACTTT	CASGAGGSSANSPLHF
TRBD1	.	TRBJ1-1	TRBV14	TGTGCCAGCAGCTACTCACAGGGGCACACTGAAGCTTTCTTT	CASSYSQGHTEAFF
.	.	TRBJ1-2	TRBV27	TGTGCCAGCAGTTTAGTCAGGGACTATGGCTACACCTTC	CASSLVRDYGYTF
TRBD1	.	TRBJ2-7	TRBV6-1	TGTGCCAGCAGTGAACATAAGGACAGGAGCTACGAGCAGTACTTC	CASSEHKDRSYEQYF
TRBD1	.	TRBJ1-5	TRBV6-5	TGTGCCAGCAGTTCCCGACAGGGTAGGAGCAATCAGCCCCAGCATTTT	CASSSRQGRSNQPQHF
TRBD1	.	TRBJ2-3	TRBV4-3	TGCGCCAGCAGCCAAGATCTTAGGGACAGCTTCACAGATACGCAGTATTTT	CASSQDLRDSFTDTQYF
.	.	TRBJ1-5	TRBV29-1	TGCAGCGTTGAAGATGAGGCCAGGGAGGCCCTATATAGCAATCAGCCCCAGCATTTT	CSVEDEAREALYSNQPQHF
.	.	TRBJ1-2	TRBV18	TGTGCCAGCTCACCGAATCGGGGGGCTGACTATGGCTACACCTTC	CASSPNRGADYGYTF
TRBD2	.	TRBJ2-7	TRBV10-2	TGCGCCAGCAGTGAATCCTCTGGACTAGCCGAGAAGCAGTACTTC	CASSESSGLAEKQYF
.	.	TRBJ1-5	TRBV19	TGTGCCAGTAGTATAGAAAGCGGGTTCAATCAGCCCCAGCATTTT	CASSIESGFNQPQHF